Each of the 18 T cell receptor beta chains below was sequenced from the same sample in a study of metastatic and nonmetastatic thyroid tumors. TCRdb reprocessed the PCR reads using MiXCR. Of about 4,300 clones in the sample, almost 35% are singletons; the top ten hold around 20%. Among the patients, none had received any treatment before thyroid surgery. The sample taken for sequencing was adjacent normal tissue. The receptors derive from a female donor with papillary thyroid cancer or a benign thyroid nodule (not recorded which). Some clones in this sample may be carry-over from other donors' samples.

The chain uses TRBV6-6 and TRBJ1-1, with D possibly TRBD1 on 6 matching bases. This CDR3 is 14 amino acids long. Germline CDR1 is MNHNY and CDR2 is SVGAGI (reference sequence). The V end lost 3 bases, the J end lost 2 bases, and 10 bases lay between the germline ends. The CDR3 sequence is CASSYEGGNTEAFF. DNA for the CDR3: TGTGCCAGCAGTTATGAGGGGGGCAACACTGAAGCTTTCTTT.

The V gene is TRBV20-1, the J gene TRBJ1-1, with D uncertain. The CDR3 contains 14 residues. The germline gives CDR1 DFQATT, CDR2 SNEGSKA (reference sequence). V was shortened by 3 bases and J by 1 base, with 12 bases between the two germline ends. CDR3 sequence: CSASPGGRNTEAFF. The CDR3, as DNA: TGCAGTGCTAGCCCGGGCGGGAGGAACACTGAAGCTTTCTTT.

By its share, this clone is large. The CDR3 DNA reads as TGTGCCAGCAGTTTTGGAGAGAACTATGGCTACACCTTC. Translation: CASSFGENYGYTF. The J gene is TRBJ1-2, the V gene TRBV27; D gene ambiguous. V was pared by 3 bases and J by 2 bases, with 7 bases between. The germline CDR1 and CDR2 sequences are MNHEY and SMNVEV (reference sequence). The CDR3 sequence is 13 residues long.

The chain is built from TRBV5-1 and TRBJ2-3, with unresolved D. CDR1 and CDR2 from the germline V gene are SGHRS and YFSETQ. The CDR3 covers 16 residues. Trimming left V 1 base short and J 3 bases short, with 15 bases between. CDR3 sequence: CASSLQQAVRTDTQYF. Here the CDR3 DNA reads TGCGCCAGCAGCTTGCAGCAGGCGGTTAGGACAGATACGCAGTATTTT.

The V and J genes are TRBV6-1 and TRBJ1-5; 8 bases are a match to TRBD1. Per the germline V gene, CDR1 is MNHNS and CDR2 is SASEGT. CDR3 length equals 14 residues. The trim removed 6 bases at V and 1 base at J, leaving 2 bases unmatched. CDR3 loop: CASRAGGSNQPQHF. As DNA, the CDR3 is TGTGCCAGCAGGGCAGGGGGCAGCAATCAGCCCCAGCATTTT.

This clone has a handful of counts. This chain uses TRBV6-2 or TRBV6-3 with TRBJ1-2; TRBD1 aligns across 10 bases. Germline V gives CDR1 MNHEY, CDR2 SVGEGT. The CDR3 loop spans 13 amino acids. V gave up 7 bases and J gave up 8 bases; unmatched junction bases: 7. CDR3 DNA sequence: TGTGCCAGCAACCCCGGGACAGGGGTCGGCTACACCTTC. Its translation is CASNPGTGVGYTF.

The gene calls are TRBV2 and TRBJ1-4, with D maybe TRBD1 (6 bases). V was trimmed by 5 bases and J by 7 bases, leaving 11 bases between them. The germline gives CDR1 SNHLY, CDR2 FYNNEI. The CDR3 sequence is 13 residues long. Written as DNA, the CDR3 is TGTGCCAGCAGTCAACAGGGAACTGAAAAACTGTTTTTT. Residues: CASSQQGTEKLFF.

This clone was seen only a few times. This chain joins TRBV12-3 or TRBV12-4 and TRBJ1-2, with 8 bases that match TRBD1. Trimming at V came to 6 bases and at J to 3 bases, leaving 3 bases not matched to a gene. CDR3 size: 13 residues. For the CDR3, the DNA is TGTGCCAGCAGCCTGGACAGGGACTATGGCTACACCTTC. This sequence encodes CASSLDRDYGYTF.

This clone was found a few times. The rearrangement joins TRBV28 to TRBJ2-1; a weak D match, TRBD2 (5 bases). Germline V lookup: CDR1 MDHEN, CDR2 SYDVKM. V lost 5 bases and J 5 bases, leaving 16 bases between the germline ends. The CDR3 loop spans 15 amino acids. In DNA, the CDR3 is TGTGCCAGCAGTACCACGGGATTCCTAAACAATGAGCAGTTCTTC. Translating it yields CASSTTGFLNNEQFF.

This clone was seen a few times. V usage is TRBV6-1 and J usage is TRBJ2-7; unclear D gene. Per germline, CDR1 MNHNS and CDR2 SASEGT. CDR3 length equals 13 residues. The germline V and J ends were trimmed by 1 base and 4 bases, with 8 bases remaining between them. CDR3 amino acids: CASSEVWGYEQYF. DNA of the CDR3: TGTGCCAGCAGTGAAGTGTGGGGTTACGAGCAGTACTTC.

The rearrangement links TRBV10-3 to TRBJ1-2; the D is unclear. The CDR3 covers 12 residues. Germline values: CDR1 ENHRY, CDR2 SYGVKD. V dropped 4 bases and J dropped 8 bases, with 11 bases sitting between them. The CDR3 DNA reads as TGTGCCATCAGTGTGACGGCCGCAGGCTACACCTTC. This gives the protein CAISVTAAGYTF.

In its sample, this clone was seen a few times. V gene TRBV7-2 combines with J gene TRBJ2-2, with no clear D. CDR1 SGHTA and CDR2 FQGNSA come from the germline V gene. Trimming stripped 3 bases from V and 6 bases from J, with 5 bases between. This CDR3 comprises 12 residues. The CDR3 DNA is TGTGCCAGCAGCTTCGTATCCGGGGAGCTGTTTTTT. Amino acids: CASSFVSGELFF.

There are a few counts of this clone. V and J are TRBV6-1 and TRBJ1-2, with a weak D call TRBD1 (6 bases). Germline V gives CDR1 MNHNS, CDR2 SASEGT. Trimming removed 8 bases from V and 4 bases from J, with 17 bases in between. The CDR3 covers 14 residues. The CDR3 loop reads CASAPGGAAYGYTF. CDR3 DNA sequence: TGTGCCAGCGCCCCCGGGGGCGCTGCCTATGGCTACACCTTC.

This clone was counted once. V is TRBV5-1 and J is TRBJ2-1; D call uncertain. V was trimmed by 2 bases and J by 11 bases, leaving 11 bases between them. Germline V CDR1 and CDR2: SGHRS, YFSETQ. This CDR3 region has 12 residues. CDR3 DNA: TGCGCCAGCAGCTTCCCAGCGACGCAGCAGTTCTTC. Its translation is CASSFPATQQFF.

The chain combines TRBV11-2 with TRBJ2-7; 9 positions match TRBD2. The junction had 6 bases not matched to a gene; V was cut back by 3 bases and J by 9 bases. This CDR3 has 13 residues. The germline V gene encodes CDR1 SGHAT and CDR2 FQNNGV. CDR3 protein: CASSLGTSSAQYF. The CDR3, as DNA: TGTGCCAGCAGCTTGGGGACTAGCTCGGCGCAGTACTTC.

J is TRBJ1-2 and V is TRBV9; D remains ambiguous. This CDR3 is built from 14 residues. In germline, CDR1 is SGDLS, CDR2 YYNGEE. With 0 bases removed from V and 2 bases from J, the gap between germline ends came to 8 bases. In DNA, the CDR3 is TGTGCCAGCAGCGTAGGCCCGGGAAACTATGGCTACACCTTC. It specifies CASSVGPGNYGYTF. The full variable domain, with the rest looked up from reference TRBV9 and TRBJ1-2, is DSGVTQTPKHLITATGQRVTLRCSPRSGDLSVYWYQQSLDQGLQFLIQYYNGEERAKGNILERFSAQQFPDLHSELNLSSLELGDSALYFCASSVGPGNYGYTFGSGTRLTVV.

The chain recombines TRBV6-1 with TRBJ2-6; D unclear. V was shortened by 1 base and J by 2 bases, with 6 bases between the two germline ends. The CDR3 is made up of 15 amino acids. Germline CDR1 is MNHNS and CDR2 is SASEGT. CDR3 sequence: CASSEDSAGANVLTF. For the CDR3, the DNA is TGTGCCAGCAGTGAAGATAGTGCTGGGGCCAACGTCCTGACTTTC.

This chain connects TRBV5-1 to TRBJ1-5; TRBD1 agrees at 8 bases. V gave up 5 bases and J gave up 6 bases; unmatched junction bases: 7. The length of the CDR3 is 14 residues. Germline V lookup: CDR1 SGHRS, CDR2 YFSETQ. The CDR3 DNA is TGCGCCAGCAGTTACGACAGGGGTGGTCAGCCCCAGCATTTT. This translates into CASSYDRGGQPQHF.